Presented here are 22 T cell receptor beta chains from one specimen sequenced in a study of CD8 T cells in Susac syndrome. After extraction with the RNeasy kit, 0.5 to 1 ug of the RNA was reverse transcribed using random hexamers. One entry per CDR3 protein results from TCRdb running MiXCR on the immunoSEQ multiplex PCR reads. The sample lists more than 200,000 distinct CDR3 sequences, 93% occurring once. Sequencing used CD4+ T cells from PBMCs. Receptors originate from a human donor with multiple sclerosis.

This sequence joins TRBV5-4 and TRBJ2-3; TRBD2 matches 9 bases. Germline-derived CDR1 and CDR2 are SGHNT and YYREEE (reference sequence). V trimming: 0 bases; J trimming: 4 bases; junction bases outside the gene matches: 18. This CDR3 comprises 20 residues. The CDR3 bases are TGTGCCAGCAGCTTGGACAAAAGAACGGGAACCGGGACTAGCCCAGATACGCAGTATTTT. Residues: CASSLDKRTGTGTSPDTQYF. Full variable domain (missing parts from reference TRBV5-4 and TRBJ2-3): ETGVTQSPTHLIKTRGQQVTLRCSSQSGHNTVSWYQQALGQGPQFIFQYYREEENGRGNFPPRFSGLQFPNYSSELNVNALELDDSALYLCASSLDKRTGTGTSPDTQYFGPGTRLTVL.

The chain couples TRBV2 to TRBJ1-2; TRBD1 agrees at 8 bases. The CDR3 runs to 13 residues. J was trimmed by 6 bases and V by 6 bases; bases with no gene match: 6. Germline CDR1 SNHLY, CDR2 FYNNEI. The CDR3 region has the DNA TGTGCCAGCAGAGGTCGGACAGGGAATGGCTACACCTTC. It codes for CASRGRTGNGYTF.

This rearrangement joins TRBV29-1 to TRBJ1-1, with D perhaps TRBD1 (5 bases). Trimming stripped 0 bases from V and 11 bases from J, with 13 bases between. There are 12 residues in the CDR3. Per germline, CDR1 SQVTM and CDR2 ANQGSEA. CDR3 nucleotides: TGCAGCGTTGAAGATCGGGGGACTGGGGCTTTCTTT. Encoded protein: CSVEDRGTGAFF.

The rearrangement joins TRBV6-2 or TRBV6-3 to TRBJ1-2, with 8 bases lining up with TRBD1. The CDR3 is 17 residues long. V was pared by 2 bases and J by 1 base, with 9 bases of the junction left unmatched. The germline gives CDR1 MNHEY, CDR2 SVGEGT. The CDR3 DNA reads TGTGCCAGCAGTTACCTTCGGACAGGGATTTATAACTATGGCTACACCTTC. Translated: CASSYLRTGIYNYGYTF.

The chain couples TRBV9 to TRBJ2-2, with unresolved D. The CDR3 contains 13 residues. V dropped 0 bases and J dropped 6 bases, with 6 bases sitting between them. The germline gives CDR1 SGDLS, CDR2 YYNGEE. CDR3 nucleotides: TGTGCCAGCAGCGTAGAACCGGCCGGGGAGCTGTTTTTT. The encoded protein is CASSVEPAGELFF.

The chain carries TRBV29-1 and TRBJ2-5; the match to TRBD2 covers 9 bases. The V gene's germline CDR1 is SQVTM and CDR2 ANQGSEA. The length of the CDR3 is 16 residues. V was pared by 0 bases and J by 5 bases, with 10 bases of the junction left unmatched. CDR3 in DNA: TGCAGCGTTGAAGAAATGGCGGGGGGGCGTCGGGAGACCCAGTACTTC. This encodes CSVEEMAGGRRETQYF.

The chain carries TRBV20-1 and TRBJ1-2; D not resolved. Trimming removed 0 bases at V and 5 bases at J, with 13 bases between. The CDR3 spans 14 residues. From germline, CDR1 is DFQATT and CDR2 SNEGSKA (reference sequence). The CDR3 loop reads CSARDGGRLYGYTF. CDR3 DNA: TGCAGTGCTAGAGATGGTGGTCGATTATATGGCTACACCTTC.

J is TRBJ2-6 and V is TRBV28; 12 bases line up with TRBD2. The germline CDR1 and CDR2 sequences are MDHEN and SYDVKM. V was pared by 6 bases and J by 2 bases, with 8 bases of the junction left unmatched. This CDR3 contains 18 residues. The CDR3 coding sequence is TGTGCCAGCAGGCTAGCGGGGGGGCTTGCGGCTGGGGCCAACGTCCTGACTTTC. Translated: CASRLAGGLAAGANVLTF.

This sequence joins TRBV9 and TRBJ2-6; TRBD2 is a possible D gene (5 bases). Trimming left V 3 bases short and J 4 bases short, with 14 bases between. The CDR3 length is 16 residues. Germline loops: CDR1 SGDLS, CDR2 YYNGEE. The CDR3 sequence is CASSAGWEFGANVLTF. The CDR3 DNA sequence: TGTGCCAGCAGCGCTGGGTGGGAGTTCGGGGCCAACGTCCTGACTTTC.

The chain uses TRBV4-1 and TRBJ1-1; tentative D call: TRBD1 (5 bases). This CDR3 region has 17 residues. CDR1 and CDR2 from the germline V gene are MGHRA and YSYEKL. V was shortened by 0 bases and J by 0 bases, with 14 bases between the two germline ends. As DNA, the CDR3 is TGCGCCAGCAGCCAAGATCAATGGGGGGGTATGAACACTGAAGCTTTCTTT. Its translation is CASSQDQWGGMNTEAFF.

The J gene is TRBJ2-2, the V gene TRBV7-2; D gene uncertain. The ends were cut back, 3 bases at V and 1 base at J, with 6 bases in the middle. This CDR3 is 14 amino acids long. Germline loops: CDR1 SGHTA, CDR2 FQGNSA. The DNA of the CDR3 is TGTGCCAGCAGCTTGGTAGGGAACACCGGGGAGCTGTTTTTT. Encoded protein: CASSLVGNTGELFF.

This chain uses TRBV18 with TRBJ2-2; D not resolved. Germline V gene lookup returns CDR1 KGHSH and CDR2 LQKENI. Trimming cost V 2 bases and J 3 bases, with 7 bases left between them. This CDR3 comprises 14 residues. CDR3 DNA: TGTGCCAGCTCACCAGGCCTCGACACCGGGGAGCTGTTTTTT. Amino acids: CASSPGLDTGELFF.

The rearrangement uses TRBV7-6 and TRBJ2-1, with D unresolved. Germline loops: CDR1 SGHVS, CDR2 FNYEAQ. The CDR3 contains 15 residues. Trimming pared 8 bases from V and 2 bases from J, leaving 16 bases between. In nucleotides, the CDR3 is TGTGCCAGCGCGATGGCCGTTGGGGCCTACAATGAGCAGTTCTTC. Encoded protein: CASAMAVGAYNEQFF.

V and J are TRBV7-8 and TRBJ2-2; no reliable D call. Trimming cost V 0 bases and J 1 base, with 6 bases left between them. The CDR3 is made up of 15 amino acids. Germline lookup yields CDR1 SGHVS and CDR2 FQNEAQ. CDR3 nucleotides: TGTGCCAGCAGCTTAGCTCGCCTGAACACCGGGGAGCTGTTTTTT. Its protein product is CASSLARLNTGELFF. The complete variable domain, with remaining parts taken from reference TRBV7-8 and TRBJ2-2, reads GAGVSQSPRYKVAKRGQDVALRCDPISGHVSLFWYQQALGQGPEFLTYFQNEAQLDKSGLPSDRFFAERPEGSVSTLKIQRTQQEDSAVYLCASSLARLNTGELFFGEGSRLTVL.

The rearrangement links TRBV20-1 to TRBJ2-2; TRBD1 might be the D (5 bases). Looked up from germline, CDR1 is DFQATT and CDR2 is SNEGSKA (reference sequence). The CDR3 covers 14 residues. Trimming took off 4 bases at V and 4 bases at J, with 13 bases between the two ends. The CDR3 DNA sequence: TGCAGTGCTACAATAAATAGGGGCACCGGGGAGCTGTTTTTT. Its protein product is CSATINRGTGELFF.

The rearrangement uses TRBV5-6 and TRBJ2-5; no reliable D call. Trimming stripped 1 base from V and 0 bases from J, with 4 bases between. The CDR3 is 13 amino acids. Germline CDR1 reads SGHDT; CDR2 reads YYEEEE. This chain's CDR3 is CASSLRHQETQYF. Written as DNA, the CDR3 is TGTGCCAGCAGCTTGAGGCACCAAGAGACCCAGTACTTC.

The CDR3 region is CASSGLAGVYNEQFF. In DNA, the CDR3 is TGTGCCAGCAGCGGACTAGCGGGGGTGTACAATGAGCAGTTCTTC. The chain links TRBV9 to TRBJ2-1, with 12 bases aligning to TRBD2. This CDR3 has 15 residues. V shed 3 bases and J 4 bases; nucleotides not matched to a gene: 2. Germline CDR1 and CDR2: SGDLS and YYNGEE.

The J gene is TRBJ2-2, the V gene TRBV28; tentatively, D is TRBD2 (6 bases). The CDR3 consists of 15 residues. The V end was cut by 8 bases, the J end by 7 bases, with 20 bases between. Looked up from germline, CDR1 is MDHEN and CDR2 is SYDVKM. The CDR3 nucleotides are TGTGCCAGCCGGTTAACCGGGACTTCGGGCGGGGAGCTGTTTTTT. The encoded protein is CASRLTGTSGGELFF.

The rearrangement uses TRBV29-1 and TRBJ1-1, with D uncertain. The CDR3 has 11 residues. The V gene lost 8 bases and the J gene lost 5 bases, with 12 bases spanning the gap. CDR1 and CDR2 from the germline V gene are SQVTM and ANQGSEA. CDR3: CSSEGRTEAFF. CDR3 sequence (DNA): TGCAGCTCTGAGGGCAGGACTGAAGCTTTCTTT.

The DNA of the CDR3 is TGCAGCGGTTCGACAGGGGGCTTAACTGAAGCTTTCTTT. The encoded protein is CSGSTGGLTEAFF. V is TRBV29-1 and J is TRBJ1-1; the match to TRBD1 covers 10 bases. The CDR3 is 13 residues long. V lost 7 bases to trimming and J lost 5 bases; unmatched junction nucleotides: 7. In germline, CDR1 is SQVTM, CDR2 ANQGSEA.

CDR3 sequence: CASSLEGSYTEAFF. CDR3 DNA sequence: TGTGCCAGCAGCTTAGAAGGGAGCTACACTGAAGCTTTCTTT. The rearrangement uses TRBV11-2 and TRBJ1-1; D is ambiguous. V was pared by 0 bases and J by 3 bases, with 8 bases between. The CDR3 runs 14 residues. Germline CDR1 SGHAT, CDR2 FQNNGV.

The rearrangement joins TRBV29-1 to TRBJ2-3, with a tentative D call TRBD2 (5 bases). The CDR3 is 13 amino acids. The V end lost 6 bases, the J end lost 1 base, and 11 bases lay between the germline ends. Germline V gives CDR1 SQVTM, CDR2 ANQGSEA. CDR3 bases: TGCAGCGTAGCGGTCCCGGGCACAGATACGCAGTATTTT. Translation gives CSVAVPGTDTQYF.